Listed below are T cell receptor beta chains from one sample, sequenced in a study of T cell repertoires in cytomegalovirus infection. MiXCR was run by TCRdb on the reads, yielding one entry per CDR3 protein. The table shows 450,000 to 600,000 distinct CDR3 sequences, with about 11% occurring only once. Sequencing was done on a sample of PBMCs. The source is a human donor in good health (CMV status not recorded). Some clones in this sample may be carry-over from other donors' samples. The CDR3 runs from the conserved cysteine through the conserved F or W. The order of the fields is V gene, clone size, J gene, D gene, CDR3 DNA, CDR3 protein. A D gene is named only where the DNA matches it firmly. Size values are once, few and many counts, or a class for expanded clones, and some rows have none.

>TRBV3-1|-|TRBJ1-3|-
TGTGCCAGCAGCGAGAAGCCGGCAGCCATATATTTT
CASSEKPAAIYF
>TRBV14|many|TRBJ1-2|-
TGTGCCAGCAGCGGAGATCGGAGGGGGTGGTATGGCTACACCTTC
CASSGDRRGWYGYTF
>TRBV27|many|TRBJ1-1|TRBD1
TGTGCCAGCAGTTTATCAGGGGGCTATGCTTTCTTT
CASSLSGGYAFF
>TRBV7-9|many|TRBJ1-2|-
TGTGCCAGCAGCTTACAGGGACCATCTAACTATGGCTACACCTTC
CASSLQGPSNYGYTF
>TRBV7-9|many|TRBJ1-1|TRBD1
TGTGCCAGCAGCCGCATGTCGGGACAGGGGGGTGCTGAAGCTTTCTTT
CASSRMSGQGGAEAFF
>TRBV27|many|TRBJ1-2|TRBD1
TGTGCCAGCAGTTACCTGGGACAGAATAACTATGGCTACACCTTC
CASSYLGQNNYGYTF
>TRBV6-6|-|TRBJ2-7|-
TGTGCCAGCAGTTACCCGGGACCGAGGGGTTACGAGCAGTACTTC
CASSYPGPRGYEQYF
>TRBV12-3/TRBV12-4|many|TRBJ1-1|-
TGTGCCAGCAGTTTAGTGTCTGGGGACACTGAAGCTTTCTTT
CASSLVSGDTEAFF
>TRBV2|many|TRBJ1-1|TRBD1
TGTGCCAGCAGTGAAGCCAGGGGGATTGGCACTGAAGCTTTCTTT
CASSEARGIGTEAFF
>TRBV19|few|TRBJ2-3|-
TGTGCCAGTAGGGAGGGGGTTGGTACGCAGTATTTT
CASREGVGTQYF
>TRBV27|-|TRBJ2-7|TRBD2
TGTGCCAGCAGTTTAGGCGGGAGGGCCGGGAACGAGCAGTACTTC
CASSLGGRAGNEQYF
>TRBV6-2/TRBV6-3|many|TRBJ1-2|TRBD1
TGTGCCAGCAGTTATCCGGGACAGGGTGATCGGGGCTACACCTTC
CASSYPGQGDRGYTF
>TRBV19|few|TRBJ1-2|-
TGTGCCAGTAGTATAACGGCCCTAATCTATGGCTACACCTTC
CASSITALIYGYTF
>TRBV6-6|-|TRBJ2-7|TRBD2
TGTGCCAGCAGTTACGGGGGACTAGCGGGAGACCGCTCCTACGAGCAGTACTTC
CASSYGGLAGDRSYEQYF
>TRBV5-4|-|TRBJ2-7|TRBD2
TGTGCCAGCAGCTTGATAACTAGCGGGGGTTCCTACGAGCAGTACTTC
CASSLITSGGSYEQYF
>TRBV6-1|many|TRBJ1-2|-
TGTGCCAGCAGCAAAGGGATCTTCTCGGGCTATGGCTACACCTTC
CASSKGIFSGYGYTF
>TRBV7-8|many|TRBJ2-6|TRBD1
TGTGCCAGCAGCCGAGACAGGGCTGGGGCCAACGTCCTGACTTTC
CASSRDRAGANVLTF
>TRBV14|few|TRBJ2-1|-
TGTGCCAGCAGCCAAGTCCCGGGGCAGGAGACTGAGCAGTTCTTC
CASSQVPGQETEQFF
>TRBV7-8|many|TRBJ2-1|TRBD2
TGTGCCAGCAGCCGAGCAGCGGGATTGTCTGAGCAGTTCTTC
CASSRAAGLSEQFF
>TRBV6-5|many|TRBJ1-3|-
TGTGCCAGCAGTTACTCCTACAGGGAGGCTGGTGGAAACACCATATATTTT
CASSYSYREAGGNTIYF
>TRBV27|-|TRBJ1-1|TRBD1
TGTGCCAGCGCCCAGGGGGGGAGCACTGAAGCTTTCTTT
CASAQGGSTEAFF
>TRBV7-9|many|TRBJ1-2|-
TGTGCCAGCAGCCCGGTGGGGGGCCACTATGGCTACACCTTC
CASSPVGGHYGYTF
>TRBV2|-|TRBJ2-2|-
TGTGCCAGCAGTGGACGGGTAGTGAACACCGGGGAGCTGTTTTTT
CASSGRVVNTGELFF
>TRBV7-9|many|TRBJ1-3|TRBD1
TGTGCCAGCAGCTTCTTGACAGGGGATAACACCATATATTTT
CASSFLTGDNTIYF
>TRBV24-1|many|TRBJ2-3|TRBD2
TGTGCCACGAAGGGTAGCGGGAAGGATACGCAGTATTTT
CATKGSGKDTQYF
>TRBV24-1|-|TRBJ1-1|-
TGTGCCACCAGTGACCCCCGGGGGGGAGACTCTGAAGCTTTCTTT
CATSDPRGGDSEAFF
>TRBV20-1|many|TRBJ1-1|TRBD1
TGCAGTGCTAGAGATGGCCGGGGGACAGCTGAAGCTTTCTTT
CSARDGRGTAEAFF
>TRBV7-8|many|TRBJ1-1|-
TGTGCCAGCAGCTTAGGGGCCGGAGGACAGTACAGGGCTTTCTTT
CASSLGAGGQYRAFF
>TRBV29-1|many|TRBJ1-1|-
TGCAGCGTCCGCCCGTTTGGGGTGATGAACACTGAAGCTTTCTTT
CSVRPFGVMNTEAFF
>TRBV19|many|TRBJ2-1|TRBD1
TGTGCCAGTAGTATGAGACAGGGTTCCTACAATGAGCAGTTCTTC
CASSMRQGSYNEQFF
>TRBV2|-|TRBJ2-5|TRBD2
TGTGCCAGCAGTGAAGAAGGAGGCGGGAGGGTCCAAGAGACCCAGTACTTC
CASSEEGGGRVQETQYF
>TRBV18|-|TRBJ1-5|-
TGTGCCAGCTCACCCATAAGGGGGTCGCAGGGCAATCAGCCCCAGCATTTT
CASSPIRGSQGNQPQHF
>TRBV20-1|many|TRBJ2-2|-
TGCAGTGCTTCCATAGGGACCGGGGAGCTGTTTTTT
CSASIGTGELFF
>TRBV29-1|-|TRBJ1-2|-
TGCAGCGTCGGCCCAGCCGCTTCGGGCTACACCTTC
CSVGPAASGYTF
>TRBV14|many|TRBJ2-6|TRBD1
TGTGCCAGCAGCCAAGCGGACAGGGAAGGATCTGGGGCCAACGTCCTGACTTTC
CASSQADREGSGANVLTF
>TRBV11-2|many|TRBJ1-2|-
TGTGCCAGCAGCTTAGTACTGACAGAGAACTATGGCTACACCTTC
CASSLVLTENYGYTF
>TRBV9|-|TRBJ1-6|-
TGTGCCAGCAGCGTAATAGAAAAGAATTCACCCCTCCACTTT
CASSVIEKNSPLHF
>TRBV5-6|many|TRBJ2-7|TRBD2
TGTGCCAGCAGCCTCGGGAGCGGGAGGTCCTACGAGCAGTACTTC
CASSLGSGRSYEQYF